This is a list of T cell receptor beta chains from one sample in a study of identical twins. Via MiXCR, TCRdb re-called the 5' RACE reads, giving one row per CDR3 protein. The sample lists more than 600,000 distinct CDR3 sequences, over 15% occurring once. The same data also contributed to another study, on T cells expressing NK-cell markers.

Sequenced: PBMCs. Receptors were obtained from a woman aged 18-29 years in good health. The CDR3 runs from the conserved cysteine through the conserved F or W. Fields, in order: D gene, CDR3 length, J gene, V gene, clone size, CDR3 protein, CDR3 DNA. D genes are given only for firm matches. Some rows mark clone size as missing; the rest say once, few, many or name a class of expanded clone.

NA | 14 | TRBJ1-3 | TRBV5-6 | NA | CASRGVGAGNTIYF | TGTGCCAGCAGAGGAGTCGGCGCTGGAAACACCATATATTTT
NA | 13 | TRBJ2-7 | TRBV6-5 | few | CASSSVGEYEQYF | TGTGCCAGCAGTTCTGTCGGGGAATACGAGCAGTACTTC
NA | 13 | TRBJ2-2 | TRBV20-1 | NA | CSARAGVTGELFF | TGCAGTGCTAGAGCGGGAGTCACCGGGGAGCTGTTTTTT
NA | 15 | TRBJ2-2 | TRBV20-1 | NA | CSARRVGRNTGELFF | TGCAGTGCTAGACGTGTCGGGCGAAACACCGGGGAGCTGTTTTTT
NA | 16 | TRBJ2-1 | TRBV9 | NA | CASSVEGIGGYNEQFF | TGTGCCAGCAGCGTAGAAGGGATCGGGGGATACAATGAGCAGTTCTTC
TRBD2 | 13 | TRBJ2-1 | TRBV2 | NA | CAFSSGPINEQFF | TGTGCCTTCTCTAGCGGGCCGATTAATGAGCAGTTCTTC
NA | 16 | TRBJ1-1 | TRBV5-8 | NA | CASSLVTGGTNTEAFF | TGTGCCAGCAGCTTGGTGACAGGCGGGACGAACACTGAAGCTTTCTTT
TRBD2 | 17 | TRBJ2-3 | TRBV10-3 | NA | CAISDPRGLAGLDTQYF | TGTGCCATCAGTGACCCAAGAGGACTAGCGGGATTAGATACGCAGTATTTT
NA | 14 | TRBJ2-2 | TRBV15 | few | CATSSSRAARELFF | TGTGCCACCAGTAGCTCCCGAGCCGCCCGGGAGCTGTTTTTT
TRBD1 | 14 | TRBJ1-4 | TRBV5-1 | few | CASSLQGIGEKLFF | TGCGCCAGCAGCTTACAGGGGATTGGCGAAAAACTGTTTTTT
TRBD1 | 16 | TRBJ2-2 | TRBV4-1 | many | CASSRTGGALTGELFF | TGCGCCAGCAGTCGGACAGGGGGAGCCCTCACCGGGGAGCTGTTTTTT
NA | 16 | TRBJ2-5 | TRBV4-2 | few | CASSQDLVGAWETQYF | TGTGCCAGCAGCCAAGATCTTGTGGGCGCCTGGGAGACCCAGTACTTC
NA | 13 | TRBJ2-3 | TRBV5-6 | many | CASRGRNTDTQYF | TGTGCCAGCAGGGGTAGGAACACAGATACGCAGTATTTT
NA | 15 | TRBJ2-2 | TRBV24-1 | NA | CATSDPRRDTGELFF | TGTGCCACCAGTGATCCCCGAAGAGATACCGGGGAGCTGTTTTTT